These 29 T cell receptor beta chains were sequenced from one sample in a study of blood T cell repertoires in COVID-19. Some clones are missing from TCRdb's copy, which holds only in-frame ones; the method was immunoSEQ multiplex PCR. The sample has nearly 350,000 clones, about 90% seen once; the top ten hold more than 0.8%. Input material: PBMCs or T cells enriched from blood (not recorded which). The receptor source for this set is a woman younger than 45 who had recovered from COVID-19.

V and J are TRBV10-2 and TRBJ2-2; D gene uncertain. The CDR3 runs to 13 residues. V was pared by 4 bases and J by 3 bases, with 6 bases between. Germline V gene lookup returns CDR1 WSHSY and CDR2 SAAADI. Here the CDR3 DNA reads TGCGCCAGCAGTGCCCTAGACACCGGGGAGCTGTTTTTT. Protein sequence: CASSALDTGELFF.

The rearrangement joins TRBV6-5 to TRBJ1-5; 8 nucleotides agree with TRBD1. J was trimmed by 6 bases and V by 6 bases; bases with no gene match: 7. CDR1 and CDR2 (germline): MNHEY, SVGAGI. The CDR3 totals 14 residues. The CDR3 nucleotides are TGTGCCAGCAGAGTGACAGGGGTGGTTCAGCCCCAGCATTTT. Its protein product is CASRVTGVVQPQHF.

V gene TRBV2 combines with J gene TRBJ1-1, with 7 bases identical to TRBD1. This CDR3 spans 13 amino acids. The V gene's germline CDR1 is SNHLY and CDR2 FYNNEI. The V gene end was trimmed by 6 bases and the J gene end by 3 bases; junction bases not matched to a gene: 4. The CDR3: CASRSGQHTEAFF. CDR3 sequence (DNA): TGTGCCAGCAGGTCGGGACAGCACACTGAAGCTTTCTTT.

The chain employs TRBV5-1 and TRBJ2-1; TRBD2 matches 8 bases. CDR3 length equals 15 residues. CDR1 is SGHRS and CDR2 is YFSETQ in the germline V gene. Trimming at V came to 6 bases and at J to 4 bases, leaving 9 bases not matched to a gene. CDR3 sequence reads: CASNFGGAGYNEQFF. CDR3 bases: TGCGCCAGCAACTTCGGGGGGGCCGGGTACAATGAGCAGTTCTTC.

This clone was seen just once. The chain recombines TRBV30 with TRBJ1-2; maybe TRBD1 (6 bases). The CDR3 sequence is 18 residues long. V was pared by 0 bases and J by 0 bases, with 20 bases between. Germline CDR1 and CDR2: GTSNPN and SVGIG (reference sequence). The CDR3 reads CAWSVPGRGPLANYGYTF. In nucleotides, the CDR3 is TGTGCCTGGAGTGTACCTGGGCGGGGGCCGTTAGCTAACTATGGCTACACCTTC.

The CDR3 DNA reads TGTGCCAGCAGCTTTTTGCCTACCCCCACGGGTGAGCAGTTCTTC. Protein: CASSFLPTPTGEQFF. This rearrangement joins TRBV5-6 to TRBJ2-1; D unclear. The length of the CDR3 is 15 residues. CDR1 and CDR2 (germline): SGHDT, YYEEEE. The V end was cut by 2 bases, the J end by 9 bases, with 18 bases between. Using reference TRBV5-6 and TRBJ2-1 for the parts outside the CDR3, the full variable domain is DAGVTQSPTHLIKTRGQQVTLRCSPKSGHDTVSWYQQALGQGPQFIFQYYEEEERQRGNFPDRFSGHQFPNYSSELNVNALLLGDSALYLCASSFLPTPTGEQFFGPGTRLTVL.

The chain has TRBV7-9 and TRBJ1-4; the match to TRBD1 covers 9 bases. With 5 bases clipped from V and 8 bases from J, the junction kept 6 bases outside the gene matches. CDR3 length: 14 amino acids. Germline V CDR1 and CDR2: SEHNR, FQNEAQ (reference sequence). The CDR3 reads CASSPGTGNEKLFF. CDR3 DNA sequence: TGTGCCAGCAGCCCCGGGACAGGGAACGAAAAACTGTTTTTT.

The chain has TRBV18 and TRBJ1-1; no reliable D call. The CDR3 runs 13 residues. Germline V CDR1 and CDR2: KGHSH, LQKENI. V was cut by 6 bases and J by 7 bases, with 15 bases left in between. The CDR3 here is CASSPRIEFEAFF. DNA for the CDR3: TGTGCCAGCTCCCCCAGGATCGAGTTTGAAGCTTTCTTT.

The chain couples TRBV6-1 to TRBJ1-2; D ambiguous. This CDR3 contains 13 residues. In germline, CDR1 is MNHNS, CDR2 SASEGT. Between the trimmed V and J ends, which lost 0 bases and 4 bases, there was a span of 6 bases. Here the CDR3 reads CASSEASVYGYTF. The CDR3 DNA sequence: TGTGCCAGCAGTGAAGCGTCCGTCTATGGCTACACCTTC.

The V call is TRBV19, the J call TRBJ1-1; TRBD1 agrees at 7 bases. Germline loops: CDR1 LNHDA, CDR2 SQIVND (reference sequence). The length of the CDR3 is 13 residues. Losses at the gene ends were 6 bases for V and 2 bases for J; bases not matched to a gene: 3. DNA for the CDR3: TGTGCCAGTAGCCGGACAGGAAACACTGAAGCTTTCTTT. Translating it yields CASSRTGNTEAFF.

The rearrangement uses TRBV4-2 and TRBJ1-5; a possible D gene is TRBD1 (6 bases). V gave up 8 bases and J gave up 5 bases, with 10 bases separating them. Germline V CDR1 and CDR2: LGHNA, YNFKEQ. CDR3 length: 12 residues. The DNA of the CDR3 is TGTGCCAGCGGGGCAGGGGATCAGCCCCAGCATTTT. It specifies CASGAGDQPQHF.

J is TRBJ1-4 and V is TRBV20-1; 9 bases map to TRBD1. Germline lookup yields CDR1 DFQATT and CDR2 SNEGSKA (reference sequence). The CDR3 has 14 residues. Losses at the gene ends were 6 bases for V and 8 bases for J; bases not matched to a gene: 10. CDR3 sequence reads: CSASVGTGREKLFF. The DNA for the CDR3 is TGCAGTGCAAGTGTCGGGACAGGGAGGGAAAAACTGTTTTTT.

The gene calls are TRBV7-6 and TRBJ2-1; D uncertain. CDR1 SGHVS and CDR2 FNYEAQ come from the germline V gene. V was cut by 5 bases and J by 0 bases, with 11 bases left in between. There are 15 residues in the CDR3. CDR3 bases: TGTGCCAGCAGCGTAGACCGTAGCTCCTACAATGAGCAGTTCTTC. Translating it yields CASSVDRSSYNEQFF.

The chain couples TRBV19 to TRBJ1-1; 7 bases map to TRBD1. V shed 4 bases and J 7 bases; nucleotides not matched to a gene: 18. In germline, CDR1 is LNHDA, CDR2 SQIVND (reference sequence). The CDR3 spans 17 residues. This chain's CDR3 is CASSTETGTFRTGEAFF. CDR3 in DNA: TGTGCCAGTAGTACCGAGACAGGGACATTCAGAACAGGTGAAGCTTTCTTT.

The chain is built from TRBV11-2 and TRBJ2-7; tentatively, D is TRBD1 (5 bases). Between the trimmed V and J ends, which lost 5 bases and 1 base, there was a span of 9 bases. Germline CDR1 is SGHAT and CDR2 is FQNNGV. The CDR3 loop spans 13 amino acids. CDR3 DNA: TGTGCCAGCAGCCAGGACATATCCTACGAGCAGTACTTC. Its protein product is CASSQDISYEQYF.

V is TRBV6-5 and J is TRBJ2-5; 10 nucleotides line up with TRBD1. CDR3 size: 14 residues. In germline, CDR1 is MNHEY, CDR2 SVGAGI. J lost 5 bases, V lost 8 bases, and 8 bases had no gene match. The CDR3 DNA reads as TGTGCCAGCGACAGGGGGCGCCCCCGGGAGACCCAGTACTTC. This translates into CASDRGRPRETQYF.

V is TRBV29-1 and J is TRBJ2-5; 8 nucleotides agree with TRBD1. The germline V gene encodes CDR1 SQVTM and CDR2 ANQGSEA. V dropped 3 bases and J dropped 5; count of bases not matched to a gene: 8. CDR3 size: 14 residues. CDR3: CSVDSGGKGETQYF. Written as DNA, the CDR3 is TGCAGCGTTGATTCAGGGGGCAAGGGCGAGACCCAGTACTTC.

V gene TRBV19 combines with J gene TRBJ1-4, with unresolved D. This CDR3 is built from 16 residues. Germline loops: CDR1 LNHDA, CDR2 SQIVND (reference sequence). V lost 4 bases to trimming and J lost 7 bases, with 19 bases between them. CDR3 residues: CASSTRRKGRGEKLFF. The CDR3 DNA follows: TGTGCCAGTAGTACCCGGAGGAAAGGGAGAGGTGAAAAACTGTTTTTT.

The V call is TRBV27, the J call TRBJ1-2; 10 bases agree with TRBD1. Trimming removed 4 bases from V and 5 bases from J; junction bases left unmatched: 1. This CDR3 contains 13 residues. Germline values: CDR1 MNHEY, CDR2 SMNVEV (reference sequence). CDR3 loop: CASSWGQGYGYTF. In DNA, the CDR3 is TGTGCCAGCAGTTGGGGACAGGGGTATGGCTACACCTTC.

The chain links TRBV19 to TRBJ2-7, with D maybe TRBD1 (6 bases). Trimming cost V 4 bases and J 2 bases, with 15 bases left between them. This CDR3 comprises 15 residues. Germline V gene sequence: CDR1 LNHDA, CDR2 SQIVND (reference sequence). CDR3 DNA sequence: TGTGCCAGTAGTACGAAGGGGGACACCACCTACGAGCAGTACTTC. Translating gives CASSTKGDTTYEQYF.

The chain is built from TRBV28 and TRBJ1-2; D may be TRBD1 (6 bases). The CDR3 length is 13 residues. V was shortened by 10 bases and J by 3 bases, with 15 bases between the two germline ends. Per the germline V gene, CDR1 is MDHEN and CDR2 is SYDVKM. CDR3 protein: CAIPQGEDYGYTF. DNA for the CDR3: TGTGCCATCCCACAGGGTGAAGACTATGGCTACACCTTC.

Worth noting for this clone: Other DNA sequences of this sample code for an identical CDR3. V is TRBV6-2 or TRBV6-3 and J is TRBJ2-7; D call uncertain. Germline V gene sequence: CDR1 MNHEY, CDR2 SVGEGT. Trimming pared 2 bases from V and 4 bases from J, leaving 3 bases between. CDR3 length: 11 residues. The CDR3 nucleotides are TGTGCCAGCAGTTACCTGTACGAGCAGTACTTC. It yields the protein CASSYLYEQYF.

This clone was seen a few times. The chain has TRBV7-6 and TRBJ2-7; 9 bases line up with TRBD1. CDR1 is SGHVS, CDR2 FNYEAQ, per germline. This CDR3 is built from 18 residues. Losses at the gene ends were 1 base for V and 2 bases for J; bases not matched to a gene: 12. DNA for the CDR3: TGTGCCAGCAGCTTAGAGTCGATCCCGGACAGGGGAACCTACGAGCAGTACTTC. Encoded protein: CASSLESIPDRGTYEQYF.

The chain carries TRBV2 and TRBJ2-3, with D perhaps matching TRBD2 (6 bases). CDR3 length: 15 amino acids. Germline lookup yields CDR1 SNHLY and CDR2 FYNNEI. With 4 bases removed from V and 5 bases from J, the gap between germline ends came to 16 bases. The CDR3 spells CASSGGSGLQDTQYF. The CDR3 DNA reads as TGTGCCAGCAGTGGGGGGTCGGGACTTCAAGATACGCAGTATTTT.

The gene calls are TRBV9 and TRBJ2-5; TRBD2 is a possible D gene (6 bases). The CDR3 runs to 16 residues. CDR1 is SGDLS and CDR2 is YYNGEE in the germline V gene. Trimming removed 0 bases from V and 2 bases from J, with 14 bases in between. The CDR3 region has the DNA TGTGCCAGCAGCGTAGCTAAAGGGCGGGGACAAGAGACCCAGTACTTC. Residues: CASSVAKGRGQETQYF.

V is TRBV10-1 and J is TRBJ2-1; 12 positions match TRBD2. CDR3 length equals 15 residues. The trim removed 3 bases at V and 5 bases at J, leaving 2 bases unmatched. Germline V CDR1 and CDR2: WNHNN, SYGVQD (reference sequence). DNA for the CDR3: TGCGCCAGCAGTGACCCTAGCGGGGGGGACAATGAGCAGTTCTTC. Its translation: CASSDPSGGDNEQFF.

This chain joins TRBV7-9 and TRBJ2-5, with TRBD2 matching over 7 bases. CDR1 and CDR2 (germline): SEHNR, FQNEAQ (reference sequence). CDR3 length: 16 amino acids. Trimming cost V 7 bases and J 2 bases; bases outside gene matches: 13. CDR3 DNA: TGTGCCAGCACCTCTCCTGGCCTAGCGGAACAAGAGACCCAGTACTTC. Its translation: CASTSPGLAEQETQYF.

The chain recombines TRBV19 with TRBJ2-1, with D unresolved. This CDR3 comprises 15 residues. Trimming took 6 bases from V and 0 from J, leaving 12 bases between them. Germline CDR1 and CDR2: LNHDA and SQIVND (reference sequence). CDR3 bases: TGTGCCAGTAGAATCGACCGGAGCTCCTACAATGAGCAGTTCTTC. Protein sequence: CASRIDRSSYNEQFF.

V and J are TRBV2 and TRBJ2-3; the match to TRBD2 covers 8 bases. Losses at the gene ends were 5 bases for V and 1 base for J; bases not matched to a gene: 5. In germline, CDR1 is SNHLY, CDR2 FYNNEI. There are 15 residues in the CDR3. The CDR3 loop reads CASSLTSAGTDTQYF. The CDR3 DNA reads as TGTGCCAGCAGTTTGACTAGCGCGGGCACAGATACGCAGTATTTT. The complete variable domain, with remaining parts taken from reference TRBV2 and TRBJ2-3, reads EPEVTQTPSHQVTQMGQEVILRCVPISNHLYFYWYRQILGQKVEFLVSFYNNEISEKSEIFDDQFSVERPDGSNFTLKIRSTKLEDSAMYFCASSLTSAGTDTQYFGPGTRLTVL.